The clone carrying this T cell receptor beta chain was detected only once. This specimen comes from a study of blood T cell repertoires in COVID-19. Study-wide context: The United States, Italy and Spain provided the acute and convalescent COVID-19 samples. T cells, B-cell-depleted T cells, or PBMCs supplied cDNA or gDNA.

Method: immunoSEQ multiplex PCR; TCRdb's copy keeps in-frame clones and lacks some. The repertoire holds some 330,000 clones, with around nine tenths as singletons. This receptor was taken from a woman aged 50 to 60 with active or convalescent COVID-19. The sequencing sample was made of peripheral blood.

DNA of the CDR3: TGTGCCTGGAGTGACGAGGGTCACACTGAAGCTTTCTTT. Its translation: CAWSDEGHTEAFF. The V and J genes are TRBV30 and TRBJ1-1, with D hard to call. The CDR3 consists of 13 residues. Germline CDR1 is GTSNPN and CDR2 is SVGIG (reference sequence). With 1 base removed from V and 3 bases from J, the gap between germline ends came to 9 bases.